This is a list of T cell receptor beta chains from one sample in a study of shared clonotypes between healthy human individuals. The table came from immunoSEQ multiplex PCR; TCRdb's copy has only in-frame clones and leaves some out. The sample has about 680,000 clones, over 65% seen once; the top ten hold 1.7%. Sequencing was done on a sample of memory CD4+ T cells sorted from blood. These receptors all stem from a woman younger than 45 in good health. Both conserved end residues are part of each CDR3.

V	J	CDR3
TRBV7-6	TRBJ2-1	CASSPRTSGRADEQFF
TRBV7-2	TRBJ2-1	CASSLGSGRGNEQFF
TRBV11-2	TRBJ2-5	CASSPGGSTQYF
TRBV7-2	TRBJ2-3	CASSPGLATDTQYF
TRBV11-3	TRBJ2-2	CASSLGWRTGELFF
TRBV25-1	TRBJ2-7	CASSEVGASGTYEQYF
TRBV29-1	TRBJ1-5	CSVERGGRDRVPVYSNQPQHF
TRBV20-1	TRBJ1-1	CSAAKYTEAFF
TRBV28	TRBJ2-3	CASRSRGPDTQYF
TRBV6-5	TRBJ1-2	CASSQGGGYTF
TRBV7-2	TRBJ2-7	CASSFTGGSYEQYF
TRBV28	TRBJ1-4	CASSPTGPRRVEKLFF
TRBV6-5	TRBJ2-7	CASSYVFGAQKYF
TRBV7-2	TRBJ2-7	CASSLGDRGYHEQYF
TRBV5-1	TRBJ2-5	CASSYGGPETQYF
TRBV5-1	TRBJ2-3	CASSLGLAGVGDTQYF
TRBV7-9	TRBJ2-1	CATTPGTSGFLTYNEQFF
TRBV27	TRBJ2-6	CASAGSSGANVLTF
TRBV18	TRBJ2-1	CASSLGLADNEQFF
TRBV7-6	TRBJ1-1	CASSLRRGAEAFF
TRBV7-1	TRBJ2-7	CASSFISEVGEQYF
TRBV7-9	TRBJ1-2	CASSPGQGRAPGYGYTF
TRBV4-1	TRBJ2-2	CASSQGLAGAGELFF
TRBV27	TRBJ1-5	CASSLGDSNQPQHF
TRBV29-1	TRBJ2-7	CSVARDYEQYF
TRBV28	TRBJ2-6	CASSLPQGTSGANVLTF
TRBV30	TRBJ2-3	CAGGSSTDTQYF
TRBV2	TRBJ1-5	CASSDYRNSNQPQHF
TRBV11-2	TRBJ1-1	CASSRDEYIEAFF
TRBV7-6	TRBJ2-7	CASSSGGLAASYEQYF
TRBV6-6	TRBJ2-3	CASSYEAGRADTQYF
TRBV7-2	TRBJ2-3	CASSLGGEPSTDTQYF
TRBV6-1	TRBJ2-1	CASSMETGTYNEQFF
TRBV6-5	TRBJ2-2	CASSRTRTGELFF
TRBV6-5	TRBJ2-7	CASSYYPTGTYEQYF
TRBV19	TRBJ2-2	CASSSPGPSNTGELFF
TRBV6-1	TRBJ1-3	CASSETPRLYF
TRBV27	TRBJ2-1	CASSSGTQTNEQFF
TRBV25-1	TRBJ2-7	CASSGVSRGTESYEQYF
TRBV28	TRBJ1-5	CASTPGADLMNQPQHF
TRBV27	TRBJ2-5	CASRYKGQAHQETQYF
TRBV5-1	TRBJ1-2	CASSLAAGGDNYGYTF
TRBV28	TRBJ2-7	CASRPGQEVGEQYF
TRBV9	TRBJ1-2	CASSGQNYGYTF
TRBV5-6	TRBJ1-1	CASSFQDRGTEAFF
TRBV6-5	TRBJ1-1	CASSQGWNTEAFF
TRBV2	TRBJ1-5	CASSATMTGQPQHF
TRBV19	TRBJ1-1	CASSTYQGRTEAFF
TRBV30	TRBJ2-7	CAWDLQGFEQYF